This record looks at one T cell receptor beta chain sequence and its context. Its specificity is unknown. The table came from immunoSEQ multiplex PCR; TCRdb's copy has only in-frame clones and leaves some out. The sample has around 120,000 clones; roughly 88% are singletons. The entry originates in a study of T cell responses to AZD1222 COVID-19 vaccine. Points from the study as a whole: Possibly, clonal diversity was underestimated; donors were largely white British and included more females.

From germline, CDR1 is MGHDK and CDR2 SYGVNS. V shed 3 bases and J shed 7 bases, with 9 bases lying between them. This CDR3 comprises 13 residues. This clonotype originated in an adult in good health. Sequencing was performed on peripheral blood, taken on day 0 of AZD1222 vaccination. The gene calls are TRBV25-1 and TRBJ2-2; the D gene is possibly TRBD1 (5 bases). DNA of the CDR3: TGTGCCAGCAGTGAGAGACAGATCGGGGAGCTGTTTTTT. Translation: CASSERQIGELFF.